This section outlines one TCR beta chain sequence together with its context. This sample stems from a study of blood T cell repertoires in COVID-19. Study context: The United States, Italy and Spain were the sources of the acute and convalescent COVID-19 samples.

The repertoire was sequenced with immunoSEQ multiplex PCR; TCRdb's copy has only in-frame clones and lacks some. This sample has fewer than 400,000 clones, with roughly 85% found just once. Germline V gene lookup returns CDR1 PRHDT and CDR2 FYEKMQ (reference sequence). Trimming stripped 0 bases from V and 0 bases from J, with 4 bases between. This CDR3 region has 14 residues. This receptor was taken from a woman aged 18-29 years with acute or convalescent COVID-19. This rearrangement joins TRBV13 to TRBJ2-3; D remains unclear. The sample consisted of peripheral blood. The CDR3 reads CASSLGRSTDTQYF. DNA for the CDR3: TGTGCCAGCAGCTTAGGACGGAGCACAGATACGCAGTATTTT.